Presented here are 24 T cell receptor beta chains from one specimen sequenced in a study of CD8+ T cells in alopecia areata. Sequencing templates came from extracted RNA that was reverse transcribed into cDNA. The data were produced by immunoSEQ multiplex PCR, yet TCRdb's version contains in-frame clones alone and is incomplete. The data contain about 180,000 clones, about 72% of them singletons. Sample: CD8+ T cells sorted from blood, taken at week 0. The receptors stem from a human donor with alopecia areata.

This chain uses TRBV5-1 with TRBJ2-1; D gene uncertain. This CDR3 contains 13 residues. The germline V gene encodes CDR1 SGHRS and CDR2 YFSETQ. The V and J ends lost 4 bases and 4 bases respectively, with 9 bases between them. CDR3 DNA sequence: TGCGCCAGCAGCACCAGTGGGTACAATGAGCAGTTCTTC. Translation: CASSTSGYNEQFF.

The rearrangement uses TRBV2 and TRBJ2-4; 7 bases map to TRBD2. The germline CDR1 and CDR2 sequences are SNHLY and FYNNEI. The CDR3 is 16 amino acids. Trimming took 0 bases from V and 2 from J; bases not matched to a gene: 4. The CDR3 DNA reads as TGTGCCAGCAGTGAAGCGTTGGGGGGGACCAAAAACATTCAGTACTTC. It codes for CASSEALGGTKNIQYF. The entire variable domain, with the rest obtained from reference TRBV2 and TRBJ2-4, is as follows: EPEVTQTPSHQVTQMGQEVILRCVPISNHLYFYWYRQILGQKVEFLVSFYNNEISEKSEIFDDQFSVERPDGSNFTLKIRSTKLEDSAMYFCASSEALGGTKNIQYFGAGTRLSVL.

V gene TRBV27 combines with J gene TRBJ1-5; D is undetermined. The CDR3 has 12 residues. Between the trimmed V and J ends, which lost 5 bases and 7 bases, there was a span of 9 bases. Per germline, CDR1 MNHEY and CDR2 SMNVEV (reference sequence). CDR3 DNA sequence: TGTGCCAGCAGTCCCGGGTTACAGCCCCAGCATTTT. Protein sequence: CASSPGLQPQHF.

The chain links TRBV30 to TRBJ1-1, with D unclear. V lost 6 bases and J 7 bases, leaving 12 bases between the germline ends. Germline V CDR1 and CDR2: GTSNPN, SVGIG (reference sequence). The CDR3 has 11 amino acids. CDR3 sequence: CACDSPHEAFF. The CDR3 DNA sequence: TGTGCCTGCGACTCCCCGCATGAAGCTTTCTTT.

V and J are TRBV14 and TRBJ2-7; D remains unclear. Trimming left V 0 bases short and J 6 bases short, with 9 bases between. The CDR3 spans 13 residues. CDR1 is SGHDN, CDR2 FVKESK, per germline. The CDR3 sequence: CASSQEAPIEQYF. CDR3 sequence (DNA): TGTGCCAGCAGCCAAGAGGCACCCATCGAGCAGTACTTC.

The chain is built from TRBV29-1 and TRBJ1-1, with D possibly TRBD1 on 6 matching bases. Germline CDR1 is SQVTM and CDR2 is ANQGSEA. V was pared by 7 bases and J by 10 bases, with 16 bases between. The CDR3 runs to 11 residues. The CDR3: CSGRGDGSAFF. DNA for the CDR3: TGCAGCGGAAGGGGGGATGGATCAGCTTTCTTT.

V gene TRBV29-1 combines with J gene TRBJ2-3; TRBD2 agrees at 7 bases. After removal of 6 bases from V and 0 bases from J, the junction contained 12 bases not matched to a gene. Germline CDR1 reads SQVTM; CDR2 reads ANQGSEA. The CDR3 runs to 16 residues. CDR3 sequence: CSVSREGVTSTDTQYF. The CDR3 nucleotides are TGCAGCGTCAGCAGGGAGGGAGTTACTAGCACAGATACGCAGTATTTT.

The rearrangement uses TRBV6-5 and TRBJ2-5; the D is unclear. The V end lost 6 bases, the J end lost 1 base, and 3 bases lay between the germline ends. The CDR3 sequence is 11 residues long. The germline CDR1 and CDR2 sequences are MNHEY and SVGAGI. The CDR3 here is CASRSQETQYF. DNA of the CDR3: TGTGCCAGCAGATCCCAAGAGACCCAGTACTTC.

The chain employs TRBV18 and TRBJ2-3, with D perhaps TRBD1 or TRBD2 (5 bases each). Deletions cut 3 bases from V and 4 bases from J, with 11 bases between. The germline V gene has CDR1 KGHSH and CDR2 LQKENI. The CDR3 runs 14 residues. CDR3 nucleotides: TGTGCCAGCTCACCGTTGGGGGTGGCAGATACGCAGTATTTT. This translates into CASSPLGVADTQYF.

The V gene is TRBV29-1, the J gene TRBJ2-1; 7 bases map to TRBD2. The CDR3 is 11 amino acids. V lost 3 bases and J lost 14; bases outside the gene matches: 7. Germline-derived CDR1 and CDR2 are SQVTM and ANQGSEA. In DNA, the CDR3 is TGCAGCGTTGATGTGGCAGGGAGGGAGTTCTTC. Translated: CSVDVAGREFF.

This clone showed up just a few times. The chain has TRBV4-1 and TRBJ1-4; D not resolved. The CDR3 is 14 residues long. V lost 4 bases and J 8 bases, leaving 14 bases between the germline ends. CDR1 MGHRA and CDR2 YSYEKL come from the germline V gene. CDR3 in amino acids: CASSLSVGEEKLFF. In DNA form, the CDR3 reads TGCGCCAGCAGCCTCAGCGTCGGGGAGGAAAAACTGTTTTTT.

The CDR3 DNA reads as TGTGCCAGCAGCCAAGAGGTTCCCGGGGAGCTGTTTTTT. Translated: CASSQEVPGELFF. J is TRBJ2-2 and V is TRBV14; D is undetermined. The V gene's germline CDR1 is SGHDN and CDR2 FVKESK. This CDR3 is 13 amino acids long. V was clipped by 0 bases and J by 6 bases, with 5 bases between them.

The table lists this clone with a count of one. The chain joins TRBV23-1 to TRBJ2-7; a weak D match, TRBD1 (6 bases). TRBV23-1 is placed among ORFs of uncertain function. The CDR3 contains 17 residues. Trimming left V 0 bases short and J 0 bases short, with 15 bases between. This chain's CDR3 is CASSQSPWGPPSYEQYF. In DNA, the CDR3 is TGCGCCAGCAGTCAATCTCCCTGGGGGCCCCCCTCCTACGAGCAGTACTTC.

This clone has a single count. V usage is TRBV2 and J usage is TRBJ2-3; TRBD1 might be the D (5 bases). V was cut by 8 bases and J by 1 base, with 13 bases left in between. This CDR3 region has 14 residues. Germline loops: CDR1 SNHLY, CDR2 FYNNEI. The CDR3 loop reads CASPLGAGTDTQYF. The CDR3 DNA reads TGTGCCAGCCCCCTAGGGGCCGGCACAGATACGCAGTATTTT.

The chain joins TRBV30 to TRBJ2-3; no clear D. Between the trimmed V and J ends, which lost 4 bases and 6 bases, there was a span of 20 bases. CDR3 size: 15 residues. CDR1 is GTSNPN and CDR2 is SVGIG in the germline V gene (reference sequence). The CDR3 coding sequence is TGTGCCTGGAACCTCCCATCCCCACTGACGGATACGCAGTATTTT. Protein: CAWNLPSPLTDTQYF.

This clone occurred a few times. The DNA for the CDR3 is TGTGCCAGCAGCTTACCCGGGGAGCTGTTTTTT. It is translated as CASSLPGELFF. The chain recombines TRBV7-2 with TRBJ2-2; unclear D gene. V lost 2 bases to trimming and J lost 6 bases, with 1 base between them. CDR3 length: 11 amino acids. Germline V gene sequence: CDR1 SGHTA, CDR2 FQGNSA. The complete variable domain, with remaining parts taken from reference TRBV7-2 and TRBJ2-2, reads GAGVSQSPSNKVTEKGKDVELRCDPISGHTALYWYRQSLGQGLEFLIYFQGNSAPDKSGLPSDRFSAERTGGSVSTLTIQRTQQEDSAVYLCASSLPGELFFGEGSRLTVL.

The V gene is TRBV29-1, the J gene TRBJ1-2; tentative D call: TRBD1 (6 bases). Trimming removed 3 bases from V and 3 bases from J, with 11 bases in between. The CDR3 runs 13 residues. Germline loops: CDR1 SQVTM, CDR2 ANQGSEA. The CDR3 protein is CSVERGIDYGYTF. The DNA of the CDR3 is TGCAGCGTTGAGAGGGGGATCGACTATGGCTACACCTTC.

This chain uses TRBV5-1 with TRBJ1-3; perhaps TRBD1 as D (5 bases). Germline lookup yields CDR1 SGHRS and CDR2 YFSETQ. V lost 0 bases, J lost 0 bases, and 10 bases lay in between. The CDR3 spans 16 residues. CDR3 sequence: CASSLEKGLSGNTIYF. Written as DNA, the CDR3 is TGCGCCAGCAGCTTGGAAAAGGGACTCTCTGGAAACACCATATATTTT.

The chain combines TRBV7-9 with TRBJ1-4, with 7 bases identical to TRBD1. The trim removed 6 bases at V and 5 bases at J, leaving 0 bases unmatched. CDR1 is SEHNR, CDR2 FQNEAQ, per germline (reference sequence). The CDR3 is made up of 12 amino acids. The CDR3 reads CASRTGNEKLFF. The CDR3 region has the DNA TGTGCCAGCAGGACAGGGAATGAAAAACTGTTTTTT.

The chain is built from TRBV25-1 and TRBJ2-3; 8 bases fit TRBD1. V lost 3 bases and J lost 3; bases outside the gene matches: 2. Germline CDR1 reads MGHDK; CDR2 reads SYGVNS. The CDR3 extends over 14 amino acids. CDR3 sequence (DNA): TGTGCCAGCAGTGAGGACAGGGTGACAGATACGCAGTATTTT. Translating it yields CASSEDRVTDTQYF.

The chain uses TRBV5-4 and TRBJ1-2; D is undetermined. Looked up from germline, CDR1 is SGHNT and CDR2 is YYREEE (reference sequence). This CDR3 has 12 amino acids. Trimming shortened V by 2 bases and J by 3 bases, and 5 bases separated the two germline ends. The DNA of the CDR3 is TGTGCCAGCAGCTTTGGGGACTATGGCTACACCTTC. Its protein is CASSFGDYGYTF.

The V call is TRBV9, the J call TRBJ2-3, with 11 bases matching TRBD2. The germline V gene encodes CDR1 SGDLS and CDR2 YYNGEE. CDR3 length: 16 residues. The V segment lost 3 bases and the J segment 2 bases; nucleotides outside the gene matches: 5. The CDR3 DNA reads as TGTGCCAGCAGCGGAACTAGCGGGGGCCCCACAGATACGCAGTATTTT. Its translation is CASSGTSGGPTDTQYF.

This clone occurred a few times. This chain uses TRBV5-1 with TRBJ2-7; D uncertain. CDR3 length: 12 residues. The V gene lost 1 base and the J gene lost 7 bases, with 9 bases spanning the gap. Germline loops: CDR1 SGHRS, CDR2 YFSETQ. CDR3 DNA sequence: TGCGCCAGCAGCTTGTTAGGAATAGAGCAGTACTTC. It translates to CASSLLGIEQYF.

The rearrangement uses TRBV6-6 and TRBJ2-1; 7 bases are shared with TRBD1. The germline CDR1 and CDR2 sequences are MNHNY and SVGAGI (reference sequence). V shed 4 bases and J 6 bases; nucleotides not matched to a gene: 6. The CDR3 runs 14 residues. CDR3 sequence reads: CASSSTRGPNEQFF. The CDR3, as DNA: TGTGCCAGCAGTTCCACTAGGGGGCCCAATGAGCAGTTCTTC.